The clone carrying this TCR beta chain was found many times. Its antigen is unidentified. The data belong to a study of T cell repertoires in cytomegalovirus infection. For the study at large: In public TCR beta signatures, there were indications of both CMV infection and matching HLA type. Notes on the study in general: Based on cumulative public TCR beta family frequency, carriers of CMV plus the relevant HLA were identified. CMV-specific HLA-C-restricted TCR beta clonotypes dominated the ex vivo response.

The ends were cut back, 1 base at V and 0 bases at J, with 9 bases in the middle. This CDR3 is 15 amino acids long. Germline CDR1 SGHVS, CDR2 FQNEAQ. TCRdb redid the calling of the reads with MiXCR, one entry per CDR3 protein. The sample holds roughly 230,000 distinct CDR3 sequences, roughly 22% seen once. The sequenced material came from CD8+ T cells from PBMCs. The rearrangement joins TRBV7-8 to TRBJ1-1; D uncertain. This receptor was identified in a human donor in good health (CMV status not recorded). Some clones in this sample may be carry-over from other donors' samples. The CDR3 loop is CASSLGGDMNTEAFF. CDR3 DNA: TGTGCCAGCAGCTTAGGCGGAGACATGAACACTGAAGCTTTCTTT.